The entry that follows covers one T cell receptor (beta chain) sequence. The data were taken from a study of technical replicates of blood from a few donors. Using immunoSEQ multiplex PCR, the repertoire was profiled, and TCRdb retains in-frame clones only, with some absent. The repertoire holds about 75,000 clones, with approximately 97% as singletons. The sequence was obtained from a human donor in good health. Sequences were obtained from T cells isolated from PBMCs.

The CDR3 loop is CAWKGLAGVTYNEQFF. The CDR3 DNA follows: TGTGCCTGGAAGGGACTAGCGGGAGTCACCTACAATGAGCAGTTCTTC. The V gene is TRBV30, the J gene TRBJ2-1, with 14 positions matching TRBD2. This CDR3 is 16 amino acids long. J gave up 2 bases and V 4 bases, and 4 bases lay outside the gene matches. CDR1 is GTSNPN, CDR2 SVGIG, per germline (reference sequence).